Described below is a single TCR beta chain sequence and its context. What it binds is unknown. Amplification of TCR beta CDR3 regions was performed using RNA transcripts as template. An initial round of RT-PCR targeting the TCR CDR3 relied on the HTBI primer set. TCRdb analysed the multiplex PCR reads with MiXCR anew, one entry per CDR3 protein. The sample lists more than 500,000 distinct CDR3 sequences, roughly 46% occurring once. Germline CDR1 and CDR2: SQVTM and ANQGSEA. The V segment lost 5 bases and the J segment 4 bases; nucleotides outside the gene matches: 15. CDR3 length equals 17 residues. These data come from a study of T cells in Graves' hyperthyroidism and ophthalmopathy. Study conclusions and caveats: The majority of expanded thyroid clonotypes above 0.001 also appeared in blood. The model anticipated ophthalmopathy a median approximately six months pre-onset.

Reasons for excluding patients were uncontrolled infection, other autoimmune disease, pregnancy or lactation. Clinical symptoms, serum thyroxine and TRAb, thyroid ultrasound and orbital computed tomography were used for the diagnoses. The V call is TRBV29-1, the J call TRBJ2-2, with TRBD1 identical over 8 bases. The clonotype originates from an adult woman with Graves' disease, either hyperthyroidism or ophthalmopathy (not recorded which). The sequenced sample was peripheral blood or thyroid tissue (not recorded which). CDR3 in amino acids: CSVCGGRGRRCTGELFF. As DNA, the CDR3 is TGCAGCGTTTGTGGGGGCAGGGGGCGCCGGTGCACCGGGGAGCTGTTTTTT.